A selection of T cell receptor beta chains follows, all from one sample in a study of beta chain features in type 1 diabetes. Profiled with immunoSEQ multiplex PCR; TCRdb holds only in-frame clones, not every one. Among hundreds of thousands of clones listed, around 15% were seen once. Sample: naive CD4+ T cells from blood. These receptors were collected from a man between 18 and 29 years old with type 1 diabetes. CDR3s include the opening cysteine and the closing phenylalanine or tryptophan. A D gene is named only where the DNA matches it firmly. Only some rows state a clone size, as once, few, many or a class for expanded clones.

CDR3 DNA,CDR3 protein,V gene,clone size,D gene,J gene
TGTGCCAGCAGCTTGGCTGGCGCGGGAGGGTACTACGAGCAGTACTTC,CASSLAGAGGYYEQYF,TRBV5-4,NA,TRBD2,TRBJ2-7
TGCGCCAGCAGCTCCCCTCAGGAGTGGCAAGAGACCCAGTACTTC,CASSSPQEWQETQYF,TRBV5-1,few,NA,TRBJ2-5
TGTGCCAGCAGCGGCCGGGACGGACCCTCCTTCGACTATGGCTACACCTTC,CASSGRDGPSFDYGYTF,TRBV9,NA,NA,TRBJ1-2
TGTGCCAGCAGCCTAGAAAGGATCCCAGCGCTCTTC,CASSLERIPALF,TRBV7-9,few,NA,TRBJ2-1
TGTGCCAGCAGGCGGTCATTAGGGACAGGGGGCAACGAGCAGTACTTC,CASRRSLGTGGNEQYF,TRBV4-2,few,TRBD1,TRBJ2-7
TGTGCCAGCCTTACGTCTTTGAGCTCCTACAATGAGCAGTTCTTC,CASLTSLSSYNEQFF,TRBV2,few,NA,TRBJ2-1
TGTGCCAGCAGTTTCGCGGGGATGGTTGAGGAGCAGTACTTC,CASSFAGMVEEQYF,TRBV6-1,NA,NA,TRBJ2-7
TGTGCCAGCAGCTTAGCGCGAGGGATAGATACGCAGTATTTT,CASSLARGIDTQYF,TRBV7-2,NA,NA,TRBJ2-3
TGTGCCAGCAGCTTGGACCAAGAGACCCAGTACTTC,CASSLDQETQYF,TRBV5-4,few,NA,TRBJ2-5
TGTGCCACCAAGACAGGAATCGGAAACACCATATATTTT,CATKTGIGNTIYF,TRBV15,few,NA,TRBJ1-3
TGTGCCAGCAGTTTAGGCGGAAAAGAGACCCAGTACTTC,CASSLGGKETQYF,TRBV28,few,NA,TRBJ2-5
TGTGCCTGGAGTTTAAACTTGGAATACGAAAAACTGTTTTTT,CAWSLNLEYEKLFF,TRBV30,NA,NA,TRBJ1-4